This TCR beta chain was identified during a study of metastatic and nonmetastatic thyroid tumors. Background on the study: It was across blood and tumor or nodule tissue from malignant and benign thyroid patients that repertoires were compared. Whole-study findings and limits: Benign nodules reportedly had significantly lower TCR beta diversity than malignant thyroid tumors in blood and tumor.

Patients had received no treatment of any kind before thyroid surgery. The V gene's germline CDR1 is SGHRS and CDR2 YFSETQ. J lost 2 bases, V lost 0 bases, and 3 bases had no gene match. The CDR3 runs to 17 residues. TCRdb reprocessed the PCR reads using MiXCR. The sample lists 4,500 to 6,000 clones; around a quarter were seen once. This clone is medium-sized (0.01 to 0.1%) by share. Antigen: not known. The chain uses TRBV5-1 and TRBJ2-5, with TRBD2 matching over 14 bases. The sequencing sample was made of adjacent normal tissue. The origin of this receptor is a male donor with papillary thyroid cancer or a benign thyroid nodule (not recorded which). Some clones in this sample may be carry-over from other donors' samples. This CDR3 reads CASSLGTSGRTQETQYF. For the CDR3, the DNA is TGCGCCAGCAGCTTGGGGACTAGCGGGAGGACTCAAGAGACCCAGTACTTC.